This TCR beta chain came from a study of blood T cell repertoires in COVID-19. Study overall: Nucleic acid was either cDNA or gDNA, and it came from T cells, B-cell-depleted T cells, or PBMCs.

The repertoire was sequenced with immunoSEQ multiplex PCR; TCRdb's copy has only in-frame clones and lacks some. The table includes some 350,000 clones, roughly 90% detected once. Trimming removed 2 bases at V and 3 bases at J, with 13 bases between. This CDR3 has 15 amino acids. In germline, CDR1 is MNHEY, CDR2 SVGAGI. The clonotype comes from a woman in her twenties or thirties with COVID-19, enrolled during active disease. V is TRBV6-5 and J is TRBJ2-5; tentative D call: TRBD1 (6 bases). Sequencing was performed on peripheral blood. CDR3 amino acids: CASSYEQGVKETQYF. As DNA, the CDR3 is TGTGCCAGCAGTTACGAACAGGGAGTGAAAGAGACCCAGTACTTC.